Following are 5 T cell receptor beta chains from one sample sequenced in a study of T cells in Graves' hyperthyroidism and ophthalmopathy. It was RNA transcripts that yielded the amplified TCR beta CDR3 regions. During a first-round RT-PCR of the TCR CDR3, the HTBI primer set was used. TCRdb independently ran MiXCR on the multiplex PCR reads; one entry per CDR3 protein. The sample lists about 420,000 distinct CDR3 sequences, approximately 14% occurring once. The sequenced sample was blood. These receptors were collected from a young woman with Graves' hyperthyroidism.

The rearrangement uses TRBV10-1 and TRBJ2-3; D is uncertain. V dropped 0 bases and J dropped 3 bases, with 10 bases sitting between them. The CDR3 consists of 15 residues. The V gene's germline CDR1 is WNHNN and CDR2 SYGVQD (reference sequence). This CDR3 is CASSESKGWTDTQYF. The CDR3 DNA is TGCGCCAGCAGTGAGTCGAAAGGATGGACAGATACGCAGTATTTT.

This clonotype was observed a few times. The chain is built from TRBV7-9 and TRBJ1-1; D unresolved. The CDR3 covers 11 residues. Per germline, CDR1 SEHNR and CDR2 FQNEAQ (reference sequence). Deletions cut 8 bases from V and 4 bases from J, with 8 bases between. The CDR3 DNA reads TGTGCCAGCGGTGTCGGCACTGAAGCTTTCTTT. As protein: CASGVGTEAFF.

This clonotype turned up a few times. The J gene is TRBJ2-2, the V gene TRBV10-3, with TRBD2 identical over 7 bases. The germline CDR1 and CDR2 sequences are ENHRY and SYGVKD. The CDR3 sequence is 15 residues long. J was trimmed by 4 bases and V by 5 bases; bases with no gene match: 7. CDR3 in amino acids: CAISLGRDFTGELFF. CDR3 nucleotides: TGTGCCATCAGTTTGGGGAGGGATTTCACCGGGGAGCTGTTTTTT.

This clonotype was picked up one time. The genes are TRBV3-1 and TRBJ1-5, with 8 bases that match TRBD1. V gave up 1 base and J gave up 2 bases; unmatched junction bases: 7. CDR3 length: 17 residues. The V gene's germline CDR1 is LGHDT and CDR2 YNNKEL (reference sequence). The chain's CDR3 is CASSQAGGAGGNQPQHF. The CDR3 coding sequence is TGTGCCAGCAGCCAAGCAGGGGGCGCAGGTGGCAATCAGCCCCAGCATTTT.

V gene TRBV6-1 combines with J gene TRBJ2-1, with 7 bases that match TRBD2. V lost 7 bases to trimming and J lost 5 bases; unmatched junction nucleotides: 11. The CDR3 runs 15 residues. Germline assignment: CDR1 MNHNS and CDR2 SASEGT. CDR3 in amino acids: CASKGSAGIHNEQFF. The CDR3 region has the DNA TGTGCCAGCAAGGGGTCAGCGGGAATCCACAATGAGCAGTTCTTC.